The rows below give T cell receptor beta chains drawn from one sample of a study of cytomegalovirus exposure and HLA in healthy donors. Profiled with immunoSEQ multiplex PCR; TCRdb holds only in-frame clones, not every one. The sample includes tens of thousands of clones, approximately 97% of them seen just once. Input material: PBMCs. These receptors were obtained from a woman between 18 and 29 years old in good health and CMV-seropositive. The CDR3 runs from the conserved cysteine through the conserved F or W. A D gene is named only where the DNA matches it firmly. Rows give clone size only sometimes, using once, few, many, or a class for an expanded clone.

>NA|TRBD2|TRBJ2-1|16|TRBV28
CASRTTSGIMFNEQFF
TGTGCCAGCAGGACGACTAGCGGGATTATGTTCAATGAGCAGTTCTTC
>NA|NA|TRBJ2-5|12|TRBV2
CASRPVQETQYF
TGTGCCAGCAGACCGGTGCAAGAGACCCAGTACTTC
>NA|NA|TRBJ1-5|14|TRBV11-2
CASSPENSNQPQHF
TGTGCCAGCAGCCCGGAGAATAGCAATCAGCCCCAGCATTTT
>NA|NA|TRBJ2-7|16|TRBV28
CASSPTPGSDSYEQYF
TGTGCCAGCAGTCCTACACCAGGGTCCGACTCCTACGAGCAGTACTTC
>NA|TRBD1|TRBJ1-1|15|TRBV28
CASRRDRVGRTEAFF
TGTGCCAGCAGGCGGGACAGGGTCGGACGCACTGAAGCTTTCTTT
>NA|NA|TRBJ2-3|15|TRBV5-4
CASSLAMDSTDTQYF
TGTGCCAGCAGCTTGGCGATGGACTCGACAGATACGCAGTATTTT
>NA|NA|TRBJ2-7|14|TRBV6-1
CASSVADRYHEQYF
TGTGCCAGCAGTGTAGCCGACAGGTACCACGAGCAGTACTTC
>NA|TRBD1|TRBJ2-1|15|TRBV27
CASSLAGGALDEQFF
TGTGCCAGCAGTTTAGCAGGGGGCGCGTTGGATGAGCAGTTCTTC
>NA|TRBD2|TRBJ2-3|15|TRBV5-4
CASSLRGRATDTQYF
TGTGCCAGCAGCTTGCGGGGGAGGGCCACAGATACGCAGTATTTT
>NA|NA|TRBJ2-5|14|TRBV6-1
CASSEWWSQETQYF
TGTGCCAGCAGTGAATGGTGGTCCCAGGAGACCCAGTACTTC
>once|NA|TRBJ1-4|15|TRBV28
CASNPGGEFGEKLFF
TGTGCCAGCAACCCTGGGGGGGAGTTTGGTGAAAAACTGTTTTTT
>once|TRBD2|TRBJ2-1|15|TRBV6-6
CASAAVAGVYNEQFF
TGTGCCAGTGCGGCCGTAGCGGGAGTCTACAATGAGCAGTTCTTC
>once|TRBD2|TRBJ2-7|16|TRBV9
CARSGTSGIDSYEQYF
TGTGCCAGATCCGGGACTAGCGGTATAGATTCCTACGAGCAGTACTTC
>NA|TRBD1|TRBJ2-5|14|TRBV11-2
CASSIRTGQETQYF
TGTGCCAGCAGCATAAGGACAGGTCAAGAGACCCAGTACTTC
>NA|TRBD2|TRBJ2-1|16|TRBV27
CASTRLALGAYNEQFF
TGTGCCAGCACCAGACTAGCGCTCGGGGCCTACAATGAGCAGTTCTTC
>NA|NA|TRBJ2-4|16|TRBV7-6
CASSPDVLGAKNIQYF
TGTGCCAGCAGCCCGGATGTACTAGGAGCCAAAAACATTCAGTACTTC
>once|NA|TRBJ2-4|14|TRBV13
CASRGALYQNIQYF
TGTGCCAGCAGGGGGGCCCTTTACCAAAACATTCAGTACTTC
>NA|NA|TRBJ1-3|14|TRBV11-2
CASSPTDSGNTIYF
TGTGCCAGCAGCCCGACAGATTCCGGAAACACCATATATTTT
>NA|TRBD1|TRBJ2-1|13|TRBV10-3
CAIRRDRGDEQFF
TGTGCCATCAGAAGGGACAGGGGGGATGAGCAGTTCTTC
>NA|TRBD1|TRBJ2-5|15|TRBV28
CASSLFQGARETQYF
TGTGCCAGCAGTTTATTCCAGGGGGCACGAGAGACCCAGTACTTC
>NA|TRBD2|TRBJ2-3|16|TRBV23-1
CASSQSGGISTDTQYF
TGCGCCAGCAGTCAATCGGGGGGGATTAGCACAGATACGCAGTATTTT
>NA|TRBD2|TRBJ2-1|15|TRBV19
CASSIPLAGERKQFF
TGTGCCAGTAGTATTCCCCTAGCGGGAGAACGGAAGCAGTTCTTC
>NA|TRBD1|TRBJ1-4|15|TRBV28
CASSLRQGTNEKLFF
TGTGCCAGCAGTTTGAGACAGGGTACTAATGAAAAACTGTTTTTT
>NA|NA|TRBJ2-1|15|TRBV5-1
CASSPLISSYNEQFF
TGCGCCAGCAGCCCACTTATAAGCTCCTACAATGAGCAGTTCTTC
>NA|NA|TRBJ1-1|14|TRBV18
CASSPLDSYTEAFF
TGTGCCAGCTCACCCTTAGACAGTTACACTGAAGCTTTCTTT
>NA|TRBD2|TRBJ2-3|15|TRBV19
CASSVRLAATDTQYF
TGTGCCAGTAGTGTAAGACTAGCGGCCACAGATACGCAGTATTTT
>NA|NA|TRBJ2-7|14|TRBV28
CASRAPREVYEQYF
TGTGCCAGCAGAGCCCCCAGGGAGGTCTACGAGCAGTACTTC
>NA|TRBD2|TRBJ2-7|16|TRBV7-9
CASSMGLAGNWDEQYF
TGTGCCAGCAGCATGGGACTAGCGGGAAATTGGGACGAGCAGTACTTC
>NA|NA|TRBJ1-1|13|TRBV28
CASSLTANTEAFF
TGTGCCAGCAGCCTTACAGCGAACACTGAAGCTTTCTTT
>NA|NA|TRBJ1-1|19|TRBV7-3
CASSLISPAGRKGNTEAFF
TGTGCCAGCAGCTTAATCTCTCCGGCAGGGAGGAAGGGGAACACTGAAGCTTTCTTT
>NA|TRBD1|TRBJ2-5|18|TRBV5-4
CASRKGQGSQGGGETQYF
TGTGCCAGCAGGAAAGGACAGGGGTCTCAAGGTGGGGGAGAGACCCAGTACTTC
>NA|TRBD1|TRBJ2-4|15|TRBV6-5
CASSQPDRVGNIQYF
TGTGCCAGCAGTCAACCGGACAGGGTGGGAAACATTCAGTACTTC
>NA|TRBD1|TRBJ2-1|14|TRBV10-2
CASRPGQGGNEQFF
TGCGCCAGCAGGCCGGGACAGGGGGGCAATGAGCAGTTCTTC
>NA|NA|TRBJ2-2|14|TRBV19
CASSIARASGELFF
TGTGCCAGTAGTATAGCCAGGGCGTCCGGGGAGCTGTTTTTT
>NA|NA|TRBJ2-4|14|TRBV6-5
CASSYRDSKNIQYF
TGTGCCAGCAGTTACCGGGACTCCAAAAACATTCAGTACTTC
>NA|NA|TRBJ1-2|16|TRBV10-3
CAISEPSGRIGYGYTF
TGTGCCATCAGTGAGCCAAGCGGAAGGATCGGCTATGGCTACACCTTC
>NA|NA|TRBJ2-4|18|TRBV23-1
CASSPSLGGGLAKNIQYF
TGCGCCAGCAGTCCTTCCCTGGGCGGCGGGTTGGCCAAAAACATTCAGTACTTC
>NA|NA|TRBJ2-1|14|TRBV21-1
CASSKLGLCDEQFF
TGTGCCAGCAGCAAACTGGGCCTTTGCGATGAGCAGTTCTTC
>NA|TRBD1|TRBJ2-1|15|TRBV27
CASSSLQGIHNEQFF
TGTGCCAGCAGTTCATTACAGGGGATCCACAATGAGCAGTTCTTC
>once|NA|TRBJ2-7|14|TRBV19
CASSVQVGSDEQYF
TGTGCCAGTAGCGTACAGGTCGGATCAGACGAGCAGTACTTC
>NA|TRBD2|TRBJ2-1|15|TRBV11-2
CASTVIGRKYNEQFF
TGTGCCAGCACCGTCATCGGGAGGAAATACAATGAGCAGTTCTTC